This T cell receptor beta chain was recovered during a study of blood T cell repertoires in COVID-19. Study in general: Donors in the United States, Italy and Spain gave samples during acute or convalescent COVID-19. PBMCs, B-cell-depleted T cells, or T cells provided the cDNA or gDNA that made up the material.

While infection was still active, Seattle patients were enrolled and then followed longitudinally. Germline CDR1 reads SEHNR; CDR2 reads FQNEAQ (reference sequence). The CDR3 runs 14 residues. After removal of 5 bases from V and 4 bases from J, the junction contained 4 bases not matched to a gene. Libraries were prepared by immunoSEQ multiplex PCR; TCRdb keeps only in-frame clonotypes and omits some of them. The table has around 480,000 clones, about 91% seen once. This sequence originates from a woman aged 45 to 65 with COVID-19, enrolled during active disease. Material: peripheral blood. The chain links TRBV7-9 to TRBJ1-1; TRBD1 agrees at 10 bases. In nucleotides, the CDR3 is TGTGCCAGCAGCCCTTGGACAGGGGGCACTGAAGCTTTCTTT. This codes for CASSPWTGGTEAFF.